This TCR beta chain is from a study of CD8+CD57+ T cells in acquired aplastic anemia. Whole-study context: Average DNA yield from sorted CD4+ and CD8+ cells was approximately 3 ug. Study results and caveats: Patients and controls shared some 29 CD8+ CDR3 sequences, which appeared highly expressed in patients and within their immunodominant clones.

According to the study, genomic DNA was the template for TCR beta VDJ and CDR3 profiling. TCRdb processed the reads anew with MiXCR; each CDR3 protein has one entry. Here the sample spans some 150,000 distinct CDR3 sequences, about 48% being singletons. Whoever was chosen for sequencing had shown CD8+CD57+ cell expansion by flow cytometry. Acquired aplastic anemia of severe grade affected all patients. This clonotype was seen only a few times. Its target is unknown. The length of the CDR3 is 14 residues. The germline V gene has CDR1 DFQATT and CDR2 SNEGSKA (reference sequence). J gave up 10 bases and V 5 bases, and 9 bases lay outside the gene matches.

The chain couples TRBV20-1 to TRBJ1-6; 9 bases fit TRBD1. The sequenced sample was sorted CD4+, CD8+, or CD8+CD57+ T cells (not recorded which) from PBMCs. This TCR was recovered from a human donor with aplastic anemia. The CDR3 sequence is CSAYGQGKGSPLHF. For the CDR3, the DNA is TGCAGTGCTTACGGACAGGGGAAAGGGTCACCCCTCCACTTT.